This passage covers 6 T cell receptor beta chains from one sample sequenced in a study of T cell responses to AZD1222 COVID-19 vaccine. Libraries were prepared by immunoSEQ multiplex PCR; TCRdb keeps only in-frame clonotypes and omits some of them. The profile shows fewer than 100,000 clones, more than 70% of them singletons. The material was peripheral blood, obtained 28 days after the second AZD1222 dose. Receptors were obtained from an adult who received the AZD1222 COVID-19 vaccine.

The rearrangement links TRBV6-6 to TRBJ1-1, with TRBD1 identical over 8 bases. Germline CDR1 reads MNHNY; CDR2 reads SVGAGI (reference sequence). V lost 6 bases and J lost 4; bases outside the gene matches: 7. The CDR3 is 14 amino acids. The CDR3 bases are TGTGCCAGCAGCCGACAGGGGATGGGCACTGAAGCTTTCTTT. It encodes CASSRQGMGTEAFF.

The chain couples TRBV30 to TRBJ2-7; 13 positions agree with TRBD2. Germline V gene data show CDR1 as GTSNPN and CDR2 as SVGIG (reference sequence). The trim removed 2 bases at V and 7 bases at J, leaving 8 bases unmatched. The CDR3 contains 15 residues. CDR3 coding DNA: TGTGCCTGGAGTTCCGGACTAGCGGGAGTGGAGGAGCAGTACTTC. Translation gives CAWSSGLAGVEEQYF.

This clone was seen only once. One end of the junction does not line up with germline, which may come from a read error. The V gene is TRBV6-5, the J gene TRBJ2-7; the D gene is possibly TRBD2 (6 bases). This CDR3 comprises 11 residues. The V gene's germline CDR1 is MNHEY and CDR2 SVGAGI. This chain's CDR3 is CASRDGLIEDF. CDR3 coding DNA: TGTGCCAGCAGAGACGGACTAATCGAGGACTTC.

The CDR3, as DNA: TGTGCCAGCAGTTACAAAGGGATCCGGATGCGAAACACCATATATTTT. It translates to CASSYKGIRMRNTIYF. J is TRBJ1-3 and V is TRBV6-5; D remains ambiguous. The CDR3 totals 16 residues. V was clipped by 2 bases and J by 5 bases, with 16 bases between them. The germline CDR1 and CDR2 sequences are MNHEY and SVGAGI.

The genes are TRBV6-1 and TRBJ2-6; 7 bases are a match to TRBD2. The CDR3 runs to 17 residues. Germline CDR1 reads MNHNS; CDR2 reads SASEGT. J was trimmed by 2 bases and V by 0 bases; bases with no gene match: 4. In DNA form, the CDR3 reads TGTGCCAGCAGTGAAGCGCTTCGGGGGGCTGGGGCCAACGTCCTGACTTTC. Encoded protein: CASSEALRGAGANVLTF.

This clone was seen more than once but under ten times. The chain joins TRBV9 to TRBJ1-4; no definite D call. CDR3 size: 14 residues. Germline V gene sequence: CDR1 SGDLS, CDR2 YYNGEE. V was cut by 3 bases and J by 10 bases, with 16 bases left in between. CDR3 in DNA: TGTGCCAGCAGCGCCGGGAACTCCCGGGGAAAACTGTTTTTT. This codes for CASSAGNSRGKLFF.